Listed here is a single T cell receptor beta chain. The sample belongs to a study of blood T cell repertoires in COVID-19. Study-level background: PBMCs, B-cell-depleted T cells, or T cells were the source of the cDNA or gDNA that made up the material.

CDR3 size: 17 residues. Germline CDR1 and CDR2: SGHTA and FQGTGA. V gave up 1 base and J gave up 6 bases; unmatched junction bases: 11. Authors' processing steps: Reference gene primer amplification gave nucleated cell count estimates. Some clones are missing from TCRdb's copy, which holds only in-frame ones; the method was immunoSEQ multiplex PCR. From that table come the V and J calls and clone size; the DNA was used to work out D and trimming. The sample yields 50,000 to 75,000 clones, around nine tenths seen once. The rearrangement links TRBV7-3 to TRBJ2-3; TRBD1 agrees at 9 bases. Sequencing was performed on peripheral blood. The sequence was collected from a man in his sixties with acute or convalescent COVID-19. The CDR3 sequence: CASSLRGTGPVSDTQYF. The CDR3 DNA follows: TGTGCCAGCAGCTTAAGGGGGACAGGGCCCGTCTCTGATACGCAGTATTTT.